The next 5 T cell receptor beta chains were all read from a single sample in a study of neoadjuvant nivolumab and ipilimumab in lung cancer. Sequenced by immunoSEQ multiplex PCR; TCRdb stores in-frame clones only, minus some. Counted here are tens of thousands of clones, around 88% occurring once; the ten biggest clones make up around 3.8%. This sample comprised blood, obtained before neoadjuvant nivolumab, alone or with ipilimumab. The receptors come from an adult with non-small cell lung cancer. Some clones in this sample may be carry-over from other donors' samples.

V gene TRBV29-1 combines with J gene TRBJ2-5; 7 bases line up with TRBD1. CDR1 is SQVTM, CDR2 ANQGSEA, per germline. Germline trimming cut 7 bases from V and 5 bases from J; bases unmatched to any gene: 7. This CDR3 spans 12 amino acids. CDR3 nucleotide sequence: TGCAGCGCGCCGACAGGGACGGAGACCCAGTACTTC. Protein sequence: CSAPTGTETQYF.

The genes are TRBV19 and TRBJ1-1; no clear D gene. V gave up 1 base and J gave up 2 bases, with 11 bases separating them. CDR3 size: 15 residues. Germline V gene lookup returns CDR1 LNHDA and CDR2 SQIVND (reference sequence). The CDR3 loop is CASSIGGNRNTEAFF. CDR3 bases: TGTGCCAGTAGTATAGGAGGGAACCGAAACACTGAAGCTTTCTTT.

The chain combines TRBV19 with TRBJ2-6; possibly TRBD1 or TRBD2 for D (5 bases each). Germline V gene sequence: CDR1 LNHDA, CDR2 SQIVND (reference sequence). V was trimmed by 4 bases and J by 0 bases, leaving 10 bases between them. This CDR3 comprises 16 residues. The CDR3 nucleotides are TGTGCCAGTAGTAAGGGACGGATCTCTGGGGCCAACGTCCTGACTTTC. It is translated as CASSKGRISGANVLTF.

The chain recombines TRBV18 with TRBJ1-5; tentative D call: TRBD1 (5 bases). This CDR3 is 14 amino acids long. Germline V gene sequence: CDR1 KGHSH, CDR2 LQKENI. The V end lost 5 bases, the J end lost 4 bases, and 12 bases lay between the germline ends. The CDR3 bases are TGTGCCAGCTCAGTACGGGGGGATAATCAGCCCCAGCATTTT. It yields the protein CASSVRGDNQPQHF.

The rearrangement joins TRBV18 to TRBJ1-1, with a possible D match to TRBD1 (6 bases). V lost 1 base and J lost 2, with 11 bases in between. The CDR3 runs 15 residues. The V gene's germline CDR1 is KGHSH and CDR2 LQKENI. CDR3 protein: CASSPQRGSNTEAFF. The CDR3 nucleotides read TGTGCCAGCTCACCACAGAGGGGGAGCAACACTGAAGCTTTCTTT.